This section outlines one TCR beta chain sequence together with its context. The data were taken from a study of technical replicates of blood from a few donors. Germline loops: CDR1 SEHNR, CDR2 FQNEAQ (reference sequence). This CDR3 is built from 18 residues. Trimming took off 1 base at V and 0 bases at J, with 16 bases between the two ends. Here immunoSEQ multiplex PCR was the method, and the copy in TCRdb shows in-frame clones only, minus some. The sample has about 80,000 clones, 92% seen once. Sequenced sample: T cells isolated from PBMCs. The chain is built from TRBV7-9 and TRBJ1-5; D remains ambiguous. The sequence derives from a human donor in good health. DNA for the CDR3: TGTGCCAGCAGCTTAGATGTATGGGGAGTGAATAGCAATCAGCCCCAGCATTTT. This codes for CASSLDVWGVNSNQPQHF.